A single sample is the source of the 17 T cell receptor beta chains below, sequenced in a study of blood T cells in healthy people across ages. Primers used in a second PCR of roughly 7 to 12 cycles were a sample-barcoded 5' primer and a J-beta primer mix. Each CDR3 protein gets one entry after TCRdb re-called the 5' RACE reads with MiXCR. The sample shows about 970,000 distinct CDR3 sequences, roughly 50% of them seen only once. What was sequenced was blood. These receptors were taken from a woman aged 55-69 years in good health.

CDR3 sequence reads: CSVRGIRGLFF. CDR3 DNA: TGCAGCGTTCGGGGAATCAGGGGATTGTTTTTT. V usage is TRBV29-1 and J usage is TRBJ2-2; tentatively, D is TRBD1 (6 bases). The germline gives CDR1 SQVTM, CDR2 ANQGSEA. The CDR3 has 11 residues. Deletions cut 5 bases from V and 15 bases from J, with 16 bases between.

As for this clonotype: One end of the junction is discordant with germline, which a read error may explain. This chain joins TRBV9 and TRBJ2-3, with D hard to call. CDR1 and CDR2 (germline): SGDLS, YYNGEE. The CDR3 covers 14 residues. The CDR3 DNA follows: TGCGCCAGCAGCCCACGCTACACGGCAGATACGCAGTATTTT. Its protein product is CASSPRYTADTQYF.

This chain links TRBV4-3 with TRBJ2-1; D not certain. Germline CDR1 is LGHNA and CDR2 is YSLEER. V gave up 0 bases and J gave up 0 bases, with 6 bases separating them. The CDR3 sequence is 15 residues long. The CDR3 protein is CASSQDSASYNEQFF. CDR3 sequence (DNA): TGCGCCAGCAGCCAAGATTCAGCCTCCTACAATGAGCAGTTCTTC.

This clonotype was seen more than once but under ten times. V usage is TRBV29-1 and J usage is TRBJ2-1; weak D call: TRBD1 (5 bases). Germline CDR1 SQVTM, CDR2 ANQGSEA. V was pared by 4 bases and J by 4 bases, with 11 bases between. The CDR3 extends over 13 amino acids. CDR3 protein: CSVVRGLYNEQFF. The DNA for the CDR3 is TGCAGCGTTGTAAGGGGTTTATACAATGAGCAGTTCTTC.

The rearrangement uses TRBV28 and TRBJ2-4, with 9 bases matching TRBD1. The germline gives CDR1 MDHEN, CDR2 SYDVKM. CDR3 size: 14 residues. V shed 5 bases, J shed 6 bases, and the junction held 5 bases outside the gene matches. The CDR3: CASSPQTGGNIQYF. In nucleotides, the CDR3 is TGTGCCAGCAGTCCCCAGACAGGGGGAAACATTCAGTACTTC.

This rearrangement joins TRBV28 to TRBJ2-1; TRBD2 agrees at 14 bases. V was clipped by 2 bases and J by 5 bases; unmatched bases: 8. The germline V gene encodes CDR1 MDHEN and CDR2 SYDVKM. CDR3 size: 18 residues. The CDR3 protein is CASSLIGTSGSFDNEQFF. The CDR3 DNA is TGTGCCAGCAGTTTAATCGGGACTAGCGGGAGTTTCGACAATGAGCAGTTCTTC. Based on the CDR3 plus reference TRBV28 and TRBJ2-1, the full variable domain is DVKVTQSSRYLVKRTGEKVFLECVQDMDHENMFWYRQDPGLGLRLIYFSYDVKMKEKGDIPEGYSVSREKKERFSLILESASTNQTSMYLCASSLIGTSGSFDNEQFFGPGTRLTVL.

This clonotype came up once. The genes are TRBV4-2 and TRBJ2-7, with 8 positions matching TRBD1. The V and J ends lost 4 bases and 3 bases, in that order; junction bases with no gene match: 14. Germline lookup yields CDR1 LGHNA and CDR2 YNFKEQ. The CDR3 is 17 residues long. Written as DNA, the CDR3 is TGTGCCAGCAGCCGGATCCCGGAATCGGGACAGGTCTACGAGCAGTACTTC. Translation: CASSRIPESGQVYEQYF.

The gene calls are TRBV5-5 and TRBJ1-4; no firm D call. CDR1 is SGHKS, CDR2 YYEKEE, per germline (reference sequence). This CDR3 has 13 residues. V lost 5 bases and J lost 4, with 9 bases in between. This CDR3 is CASRPGFNEKLFF. CDR3 in DNA: TGTGCCAGCAGGCCGGGATTTAATGAAAAACTGTTTTTT.

The CDR3 DNA is TGTGCCACCAAGGGACAGATTGGGCGGACCCAGTACTTC. This encodes CATKGQIGRTQYF. This chain connects TRBV10-3 to TRBJ2-5; TRBD1 matches 7 bases. V was pared by 10 bases and J by 7 bases, with 12 bases of the junction left unmatched. The CDR3 is 13 amino acids. Germline V gene sequence: CDR1 ENHRY, CDR2 SYGVKD.

This clonotype has a handful of counts. The chain joins TRBV6-6 to TRBJ2-7, with TRBD1 matching 7 bases. Trimming removed 6 bases from V and 3 bases from J; junction bases left unmatched: 5. The CDR3 is 13 residues long. Germline-derived CDR1 and CDR2 are MNHNY and SVGAGI (reference sequence). The DNA for the CDR3 is TGTGCCAGCAGAGAAAACAGGGGCTACGAGCAGTACTTC. The encoded protein is CASRENRGYEQYF.

The chain couples TRBV27 to TRBJ2-5; a possible D gene is TRBD1 (5 bases). The CDR3 consists of 15 residues. Trimming left V 3 bases short and J 2 bases short, with 13 bases between. The germline gives CDR1 MNHEY, CDR2 SMNVEV (reference sequence). The chain's CDR3 is CASSFTRRTQETQYF. The CDR3 nucleotides are TGTGCCAGCAGTTTTACGAGACGGACACAAGAGACCCAGTACTTC.

The J gene is TRBJ1-2, the V gene TRBV5-1, with D possibly TRBD1 on 5 matching bases. The CDR3 contains 15 residues. V was clipped by 3 bases and J by 0 bases, with 12 bases between them. Germline CDR1 SGHRS, CDR2 YFSETQ. The CDR3 sequence is CASSSQRGTNYGYTF. CDR3 bases: TGCGCCAGCAGCTCCCAACGGGGGACTAACTATGGCTACACCTTC.

The gene calls are TRBV24-1 and TRBJ1-1; D is unresolved. The germline V and J ends were trimmed by 4 bases and 1 base, with 6 bases remaining between them. Per germline, CDR1 KGHDR and CDR2 SFDVKD. This CDR3 is built from 13 residues. CDR3 sequence reads: CATSDHRNTEAFF. Written as DNA, the CDR3 is TGTGCCACCAGTGACCACCGGAACACTGAAGCTTTCTTT.

This clonotype was seen a few times. This chain joins TRBV12-3 or TRBV12-4 and TRBJ2-5, with TRBD2 matching 9 bases. The V gene end was trimmed by 6 bases and the J gene end by 4 bases; junction bases not matched to a gene: 6. CDR3 length equals 14 residues. The CDR3 bases are TGTGCCAGCAGCCAGGGACTAGCAAGAGAGACCCAGTACTTC. It codes for CASSQGLARETQYF.

The CDR3 DNA reads as TGCGCCAGCGGCCTTGATAATGGAGGTGTACTGTTTTTT. As protein: CASGLDNGGVLFF. V and J are TRBV5-1 and TRBJ1-4; D ambiguous. The germline V and J ends were trimmed by 7 bases and 13 bases, with 20 bases remaining between them. The germline CDR1 and CDR2 sequences are SGHRS and YFSETQ. The CDR3 extends over 13 amino acids.

V usage is TRBV28 and J usage is TRBJ2-3, with D perhaps being TRBD1 or TRBD2 (5 bases each). V was trimmed by 4 bases and J by 0 bases, leaving 11 bases between them. This CDR3 has 15 residues. Germline CDR1 is MDHEN and CDR2 is SYDVKM. As DNA, the CDR3 is TGTGCCAGCAGTTCTGGGACGATTAGCACAGATACGCAGTATTTT. This translates into CASSSGTISTDTQYF.

This clonotype was recorded a few times. The chain links TRBV20-1 to TRBJ2-5, with 11 bases fitting TRBD2. The CDR3 contains 13 residues. Trimming cost V 6 bases and J 3 bases; bases outside gene matches: 3. Germline V gene lookup returns CDR1 DFQATT and CDR2 SNEGSKA (reference sequence). As DNA, the CDR3 is TGCAGTGCGTCGACTAGCGGGAAAGAGACCCAGTACTTC. It specifies CSASTSGKETQYF.